These 13 T cell receptor beta chains came from one sample sequenced in a study of control samples from healthy donors and cancer patients. TCRdb's table, derived via immunoSEQ multiplex PCR, lists solely in-frame clones and lacks some. The sample lists 130,000 or so clones, roughly 94% occurring once. The material sequenced was blood. These receptors all stem from a man aged 35 to 55 in good health.

The chain recombines TRBV27 with TRBJ2-6, with D possibly TRBD2 on 6 matching bases. There are 15 residues in the CDR3. The germline V gene encodes CDR1 MNHEY and CDR2 SMNVEV (reference sequence). Trimming left V 4 bases short and J 3 bases short, with 10 bases between. CDR3 in amino acids: CASSSGTYGANVLTF. CDR3 nucleotides: TGTGCCAGCAGTTCCGGGACTTATGGGGCCAACGTCCTGACTTTC.

The V and J genes are TRBV5-1 and TRBJ2-7, with D unclear. V lost 4 bases and J 6 bases, leaving 14 bases between the germline ends. CDR3 length: 13 residues. Germline V CDR1 and CDR2: SGHRS, YFSETQ. CDR3 coding DNA: TGCGCCAGCAGCCCAGAGATCCTATCCGAGCAGTACTTC. This codes for CASSPEILSEQYF.

The chain is built from TRBV30 and TRBJ2-3, with D possibly TRBD1 on 5 matching bases. This CDR3 contains 13 residues. Germline CDR1 is GTSNPN and CDR2 is SVGIG (reference sequence). Trimming took off 5 bases at V and 10 bases at J, with 19 bases between the two ends. CDR3 DNA sequence: TGTGCCTGGGGGGCCGGGCTTAGCTATCCGCAGTATTTT. Residues: CAWGAGLSYPQYF.

The table lists this clone with a count of one. The gene calls are TRBV28 and TRBJ1-2, with D unresolved. Germline V gene data show CDR1 as MDHEN and CDR2 as SYDVKM. V lost 6 bases to trimming and J lost 2 bases, with 7 bases between them. The CDR3 loop spans 12 amino acids. This CDR3 reads CASRNGNYGYTF. The CDR3 nucleotides read TGTGCCAGCAGAAACGGAAACTATGGCTACACCTTC.

This chain links TRBV19 with TRBJ1-5, with D perhaps TRBD1 (5 bases). Germline V gene data show CDR1 as LNHDA and CDR2 as SQIVND (reference sequence). V was trimmed by 4 bases and J by 3 bases, leaving 10 bases between them. The CDR3 has 14 residues. CDR3 in DNA: TGTGCCAGTAGTAGAACAGGTAACAATCAGCCCCAGCATTTT. As protein: CASSRTGNNQPQHF.

This chain joins TRBV10-2 and TRBJ2-1, with 7 positions matching TRBD1. V lost 5 bases to trimming and J lost 2 bases; unmatched junction nucleotides: 3. Per the germline V gene, CDR1 is WSHSY and CDR2 is SAAADI. CDR3 length equals 14 residues. CDR3 loop: CASSPGQTYNEQFF. CDR3 coding DNA: TGCGCCAGCAGTCCGGGACAGACCTACAATGAGCAGTTCTTC.

The chain employs TRBV19 and TRBJ1-5; TRBD1 matches 9 bases. Trimming at V came to 6 bases and at J to 4 bases, leaving 10 bases not matched to a gene. The CDR3 length is 16 residues. Looked up from germline, CDR1 is LNHDA and CDR2 is SQIVND (reference sequence). Here the CDR3 reads CASRSNDRGINQPQHF. Written as DNA, the CDR3 is TGTGCCAGTAGATCAAACGACAGGGGGATTAATCAGCCCCAGCATTTT. Variable domain in full (rest from reference TRBV19 and TRBJ1-5): DGGITQSPKYLFRKEGQNVTLSCEQNLNHDAMYWYRQDPGQGLRLIYYSQIVNDFQKGDIAEGYSVSREKKESFPLTVTSAQKNPTAFYLCASRSNDRGINQPQHFGDGTRLSIL.

The sample holds one count of this clone. This chain connects TRBV5-5 to TRBJ1-3; D is uncertain. This CDR3 spans 15 amino acids. CDR1 and CDR2 from the germline V gene are SGHKS and YYEKEE (reference sequence). V lost 3 bases to trimming and J lost 4 bases, with 14 bases between them. CDR3 protein: CASSSGGRSGNTIYF. For the CDR3, the DNA is TGTGCCAGCAGCTCGGGCGGGAGATCCGGAAACACCATATATTTT.

This chain connects TRBV30 to TRBJ1-1; D gene unclear. The CDR3 is made up of 13 amino acids. Between the trimmed V and J ends, which lost 5 bases and 0 bases, there was a span of 10 bases. In germline, CDR1 is GTSNPN, CDR2 SVGIG (reference sequence). CDR3 coding DNA: TGTGCCTGGCGGTATCGAGTGAACACTGAAGCTTTCTTT. This gives the protein CAWRYRVNTEAFF.

V is TRBV27 and J is TRBJ1-6; 7 bases map to TRBD1. The CDR3 extends over 15 amino acids. Germline loops: CDR1 MNHEY, CDR2 SMNVEV (reference sequence). The J segment lost 5 bases and the V segment lost 2 bases, leaving 3 bases of the junction unmatched. The CDR3 spells CASSLAGQHNSPLHF. CDR3 DNA: TGTGCCAGCAGTTTAGCGGGACAGCATAATTCACCCCTCCACTTT.

The chain combines TRBV11-1 with TRBJ2-7; D perhaps matches TRBD2 (5 bases). Germline CDR1 reads SGHAT; CDR2 reads FQDESV (reference sequence). V was pared by 1 base and J by 6 bases, with 16 bases between. The CDR3 is made up of 15 amino acids. The chain's CDR3 is CASSLGGWVSGEQYF. DNA for the CDR3: TGTGCCAGCAGCTTAGGCGGGTGGGTATCTGGCGAGCAGTACTTC.

In DNA, the CDR3 is TGCGCCAGCAGCTCCTTGACCCAGCGGGAGACCCAGTACTTC. As protein: CASSSLTQRETQYF. This chain links TRBV23-1 with TRBJ2-5, with TRBD2 as a possible D gene (5 bases). TRBV23-1 has ORF status, its function being uncertain. The CDR3 length is 14 residues. V was pared by 6 bases and J by 5 bases, with 16 bases between.

V is TRBV23-1 and J is TRBJ1-5; 7 positions agree with TRBD1. TRBV23-1 is noted as an ORF with a role that remains uncertain. V was clipped by 0 bases and J by 2 bases; unmatched bases: 4. The CDR3 is made up of 16 amino acids. In DNA, the CDR3 is TGCGCCAGCAGTCAATCGTACAGGGGCGGCAATCAGCCCCAGCATTTT. This sequence encodes CASSQSYRGGNQPQHF.